Shown below are 30 T cell receptor beta chains from a single sample sequenced in a study of blood T cell repertoires in COVID-19. Here immunoSEQ multiplex PCR was the method, and the copy in TCRdb shows in-frame clones only, minus some. The sample holds some 260,000 clones; roughly 83% are singletons and the top ten take about 8.9%. Specimen: peripheral blood. The receptors originated from a man older than 75 with acute or convalescent COVID-19.

The chain uses TRBV3-1 (or the pseudogene TRBV3-2) and TRBJ1-3; 9 bases align to TRBD1. V lost 3 bases to trimming and J lost 4 bases; unmatched junction nucleotides: 7. Germline CDR1 reads LGHDT; CDR2 reads YNNKEL (reference sequence). This CDR3 has 16 residues. The CDR3 loop reads CASSQNTGGAGNTIYF. CDR3 bases: TGTGCCAGCAGCCAGAATACAGGGGGCGCCGGAAACACCATATATTTT.

The J gene is TRBJ1-1, the V gene TRBV7-9, with TRBD1 matching over 9 bases. This CDR3 spans 15 amino acids. Losses at the gene ends were 3 bases for V and 5 bases for J; bases not matched to a gene: 7. Germline-derived CDR1 and CDR2 are SEHNR and FQNEAQ (reference sequence). The CDR3 bases are TGTGCCAGCAGCTTGTCACAGGGGGCTGATACTGAAGCTTTCTTT. As protein: CASSLSQGADTEAFF.

This clone was observed a handful of times. The V gene is TRBV9, the J gene TRBJ2-7; D is ambiguous. CDR1 SGDLS and CDR2 YYNGEE come from the germline V gene. V was pared by 2 bases and J by 0 bases, with 12 bases between. The CDR3 loop spans 15 amino acids. The CDR3, as DNA: TGTGCCAGCAGCGTCAGCCCGGGTAGCTCCTACGAGCAGTACTTC. This encodes CASSVSPGSSYEQYF.

This clone appeared a single time. The genes are TRBV7-3 and TRBJ1-1; no clear D gene. This CDR3 has 14 amino acids. Germline assignment: CDR1 SGHTA and CDR2 FQGTGA. Trimming pared 1 base from V and 4 bases from J, leaving 10 bases between. CDR3 in amino acids: CASSLKEGPTEAFF. CDR3 coding DNA: TGTGCCAGCAGCTTAAAAGAGGGCCCCACTGAAGCTTTCTTT.

V gene TRBV9 combines with J gene TRBJ1-2; possible D gene TRBD1, 6 bases. CDR1 SGDLS and CDR2 YYNGEE come from the germline V gene. The CDR3 contains 16 residues. V was shortened by 1 base and J by 0 bases, with 13 bases between the two germline ends. The CDR3 nucleotides read TGTGCCAGCAGCGTACATCCAGGGGCAGCTAACTATGGCTACACCTTC. It is translated as CASSVHPGAANYGYTF.

The chain combines TRBV5-4 with TRBJ1-2; 9 positions match TRBD1. The CDR3 totals 13 residues. Trimming cost V 4 bases and J 8 bases; bases outside gene matches: 6. Germline-derived CDR1 and CDR2 are SGHNT and YYREEE (reference sequence). The CDR3 sequence: CASSRTGGYGYTF. In nucleotides, the CDR3 is TGTGCCAGCAGCCGAACAGGGGGCTACGGCTACACCTTC.

The chain carries TRBV5-6 and TRBJ2-2, with a weak D call TRBD2 (6 bases). The CDR3 has 14 amino acids. Looked up from germline, CDR1 is SGHDT and CDR2 is YYEEEE. With 4 bases removed from V and 4 bases from J, the gap between germline ends came to 11 bases. CDR3 residues: CASSQRVRTGELFF. The CDR3 DNA is TGTGCCAGCAGCCAGCGGGTCCGCACCGGGGAGCTGTTTTTT.

This clone appeared once. V usage is TRBV11-1 and J usage is TRBJ2-7; D might be TRBD1 (5 bases). Germline V gene sequence: CDR1 SGHAT, CDR2 FQDESV (reference sequence). V lost 3 bases, J lost 3 bases, and 12 bases lay in between. This CDR3 comprises 14 residues. The DNA of the CDR3 is TGTGCCAGCAGCTTTTCGGACATCTTCTACGAGCAGTACTTC. This gives the protein CASSFSDIFYEQYF. Looking up the rest from reference TRBV11-1 and TRBJ2-7 gives the full variable domain: EAEVAQSPRYKITEKSQAVAFWCDPISGHATLYWYRQILGQGPELLVQFQDESVVDDSQLPKDRFSAERLKGVDSTLKIQPAELGDSAMYLCASSFSDIFYEQYFGPGTRLTVT.

The chain combines TRBV7-9 with TRBJ2-4; D is unresolved. Trimming took 2 bases from V and 0 from J, leaving 8 bases between them. The CDR3 contains 15 residues. In germline, CDR1 is SEHNR, CDR2 FQNEAQ (reference sequence). In DNA form, the CDR3 reads TGTGCCAGCAGCTTAAGCTCGCTAGCCAAAAACATTCAGTACTTC. As protein: CASSLSSLAKNIQYF.

V usage is TRBV4-2 and J usage is TRBJ1-1; TRBD1 is a possible D gene (5 bases). The CDR3 is 14 residues long. Looked up from germline, CDR1 is LGHNA and CDR2 is YNFKEQ. The germline V and J ends were trimmed by 0 bases and 8 bases, with 13 bases remaining between them. The CDR3 region has the DNA TGTGCCAGCAGCCAAGATGCGGGACGGATAGAAGCTTTCTTT. Amino acid sequence: CASSQDAGRIEAFF.

V and J are TRBV5-4 and TRBJ2-3; 8 positions agree with TRBD2. In germline, CDR1 is SGHNT, CDR2 YYREEE (reference sequence). Trimming took 4 bases from V and 1 from J; bases not matched to a gene: 8. The CDR3 consists of 16 residues. CDR3 DNA: TGTGCCAGCAGCCCGACGGCGGGGGGTCGCACAGATACGCAGTATTTT. Amino acid sequence: CASSPTAGGRTDTQYF.

This clone was seen a few times. The V gene is TRBV27, the J gene TRBJ2-7; TRBD1 agrees at 7 bases. Per germline, CDR1 MNHEY and CDR2 SMNVEV (reference sequence). Trimming removed 2 bases from V and 2 bases from J; junction bases left unmatched: 9. The CDR3 covers 16 residues. This CDR3 is CASSLRTTGKAYEQYF. CDR3 in DNA: TGTGCCAGCAGTTTACGCACGACAGGGAAAGCCTACGAGCAGTACTTC.

The genes are TRBV7-3 and TRBJ2-5; TRBD1 aligns across 9 bases. The junction had 4 bases not matched to a gene; V was cut back by 3 bases and J by 2 bases. The CDR3 is 15 residues long. Germline assignment: CDR1 SGHTA and CDR2 FQGTGA. The DNA of the CDR3 is TGTGCCAGCAGCTTCGGGACAGGGCGTCAAGAGACCCAGTACTTC. Protein product: CASSFGTGRQETQYF.

This chain connects TRBV5-1 to TRBJ2-2; no reliable D call. CDR3 length: 17 amino acids. The V end lost 4 bases, the J end lost 4 bases, and 20 bases lay between the germline ends. CDR1 and CDR2 (germline): SGHRS, YFSETQ. CDR3 coding DNA: TGCGCCAGCAGCCCGGGTCCCTCCACCCTACTCACCGGGGAGCTGTTTTTT. It is translated as CASSPGPSTLLTGELFF.

This chain links TRBV28 with TRBJ1-2; tentatively, D is TRBD1 (5 bases). The V gene lost 3 bases and the J gene lost 5 bases, with 16 bases spanning the gap. This CDR3 has 15 amino acids. CDR1 and CDR2 from the germline V gene are MDHEN and SYDVKM. The CDR3 coding sequence is TGTGCCAGCAGTTTGAGGGGAGGGCCTCAGTATGGCTACACCTTC. Amino acid sequence: CASSLRGGPQYGYTF.

The rearrangement links TRBV24-1 to TRBJ1-5, with no clear D. The CDR3 is made up of 14 amino acids. In germline, CDR1 is KGHDR, CDR2 SFDVKD. V was trimmed by 2 bases and J by 5 bases, leaving 9 bases between them. This chain's CDR3 is CATSDSGNYQPQHF. As DNA, the CDR3 is TGTGCCACCAGTGATTCAGGAAATTATCAGCCCCAGCATTTT.

The chain carries TRBV7-9 and TRBJ1-6; perhaps TRBD1 as D (6 bases). The CDR3 spans 14 residues. Trimming removed 10 bases at V and 9 bases at J, with 19 bases between. Looked up from germline, CDR1 is SEHNR and CDR2 is FQNEAQ (reference sequence). CDR3 in amino acids: CATGKQGWGSPLHF. For the CDR3, the DNA is TGTGCCACAGGGAAACAGGGTTGGGGTTCACCCCTCCACTTT.

V is TRBV30 and J is TRBJ2-7; 7 nucleotides align to TRBD1. CDR3 length equals 12 residues. Trimming removed 8 bases from V and 3 bases from J; junction bases left unmatched: 7. Germline V gene sequence: CDR1 GTSNPN, CDR2 SVGIG (reference sequence). CDR3 protein: CAGRGQSYEQYF. In DNA form, the CDR3 reads TGTGCCGGCCGGGGACAGAGCTACGAGCAGTACTTC.

The V call is TRBV5-4, the J call TRBJ1-2; 7 nucleotides line up with TRBD1. Losses at the gene ends were 3 bases for V and 8 bases for J; bases not matched to a gene: 16. This CDR3 is built from 16 residues. The germline V gene has CDR1 SGHNT and CDR2 YYREEE (reference sequence). CDR3 coding DNA: TGTGCCAGCAGCTGGGGCCTGGGGACCAGGGGGAAAGGCTACACCTTC. Translated, it gives CASSWGLGTRGKGYTF.

The J gene is TRBJ1-6, the V gene TRBV27, with D hard to call. The CDR3 contains 15 residues. Trimming shortened V by 3 bases and J by 7 bases, and 13 bases separated the two germline ends. The germline CDR1 and CDR2 sequences are MNHEY and SMNVEV (reference sequence). CDR3 sequence reads: CASSLSGMKNSPLHF. CDR3 in DNA: TGTGCCAGCAGTTTGTCCGGGATGAAGAATTCACCCCTCCACTTT.

In DNA form, the CDR3 reads TGTGCCAGCATAAGGTCGCTAGCGGGGACCAACGAGCAGTACTTC. It specifies CASIRSLAGTNEQYF. V gene TRBV2 combines with J gene TRBJ2-7; TRBD2 matches 9 bases. CDR3 length: 15 residues. Germline V gives CDR1 SNHLY, CDR2 FYNNEI. The V gene end was trimmed by 7 bases and the J gene end by 5 bases; junction bases not matched to a gene: 12.

The genes are TRBV24-1 and TRBJ2-5, with D possibly matching TRBD2 (5 bases). Looked up from germline, CDR1 is KGHDR and CDR2 is SFDVKD. The CDR3 is 14 amino acids. V was trimmed by 5 bases and J by 2 bases, leaving 11 bases between them. The CDR3 DNA is TGTGCCACCAGTGTAGGAGGACCTCAAGAGACCCAGTACTTC. Protein sequence: CATSVGGPQETQYF.

The J gene is TRBJ2-7, the V gene TRBV27; TRBD1 matches at 9 bases. Per germline, CDR1 MNHEY and CDR2 SMNVEV (reference sequence). This CDR3 has 13 amino acids. Trimming at V came to 6 bases and at J to 5 bases, leaving 5 bases not matched to a gene. The CDR3 region has the DNA TGTGCCAGCAGCGACAGGGGGGGGAACGAGCAGTACTTC. It codes for CASSDRGGNEQYF.

The rearrangement uses TRBV15 and TRBJ1-5, with D perhaps matching TRBD1 (5 bases). The V gene's germline CDR1 is LNHNV and CDR2 YYDKDF (reference sequence). This CDR3 is 20 amino acids long. Trimming pared 4 bases from V and 0 bases from J, leaving 25 bases between. The CDR3 here is CATSNSGLPDPFSSNQPQHF. DNA of the CDR3: TGTGCCACCAGCAACTCGGGACTACCAGATCCTTTCTCTAGCAATCAGCCCCAGCATTTT.

CDR3 DNA: TGTGCCAGCAGCCTCCAGGTTCTCTCCTACGAGCAGTACTTC. It codes for CASSLQVLSYEQYF. The J gene is TRBJ2-7, the V gene TRBV3-1 (or the pseudogene TRBV3-2), with unresolved D. V gave up 4 bases and J gave up 0 bases, with 10 bases separating them. CDR3 length: 14 amino acids. CDR1 and CDR2 (germline): LGHDT, YNNKEL (reference sequence).

The J gene is TRBJ1-4, the V gene TRBV4-1; no firm D call. Between the trimmed V and J ends, which lost 4 bases and 8 bases, there was a span of 11 bases. The germline V gene encodes CDR1 MGHRA and CDR2 YSYEKL. This CDR3 is 13 amino acids long. CDR3 in DNA: TGCGCCAGCAGCCTAACCTATTCCGAAAAACTGTTTTTT. Translation gives CASSLTYSEKLFF.

The rearrangement links TRBV15 to TRBJ2-7; TRBD1 aligns across 8 bases. The length of the CDR3 is 15 residues. V shed 3 bases and J 4 bases; nucleotides not matched to a gene: 8. The germline CDR1 and CDR2 sequences are LNHNV and YYDKDF (reference sequence). The CDR3 protein is CATSSGQGGGYEQYF. In nucleotides, the CDR3 is TGTGCCACCAGCAGTGGACAGGGTGGGGGATACGAGCAGTACTTC. The whole variable domain, filled in from reference TRBV15 and TRBJ2-7, reads DAMVIQNPRYQVTQFGKPVTLSCSQTLNHNVMYWYQQKSSQAPKLLFHYYDKDFNNEADTPDNFQSRRPNTSFCFLDIRSPGLGDTAMYLCATSSGQGGGYEQYFGPGTRLTVT.

This chain connects TRBV6-5 to TRBJ2-4; D possibly corresponds to TRBD2 (5 bases). The V end lost 10 bases, the J end lost 0 bases, and 13 bases lay between the germline ends. CDR1 and CDR2 (germline): MNHEY, SVGAGI. This CDR3 has 14 amino acids. DNA for the CDR3: TGTGCCACCGAGGGCGCGTTAGCCAAAAACATTCAGTACTTC. Translation gives CATEGALAKNIQYF.

This clone was counted only a few times. At the DNA level, this CDR3 is encoded by other sequences in the same sample as well. V is TRBV3-1 (or the pseudogene TRBV3-2) and J is TRBJ1-6, with 7 bases lining up with TRBD1. Germline loops: CDR1 LGHDT, CDR2 YNNKEL (reference sequence). The CDR3 length is 15 residues. The junction had 6 bases not matched to a gene; V was cut back by 3 bases and J by 7 bases. The CDR3 reads CASSQGDRVNSPLHF. For the CDR3, the DNA is TGTGCCAGCAGCCAGGGGGACAGAGTGAATTCACCCCTCCACTTT.

The J gene is TRBJ2-7, the V gene TRBV5-6; D possibly corresponds to TRBD2 (5 bases). CDR1 is SGHDT and CDR2 is YYEEEE in the germline V gene. V was shortened by 5 bases and J by 6 bases, with 18 bases between the two germline ends. The CDR3 is 14 amino acids. The CDR3 DNA reads as TGTGCCAGCAGTCTCCGGGATCCCCTAGGCGAGCAGTACTTC. It codes for CASSLRDPLGEQYF.